The clone carrying this T cell receptor (beta chain) was seen a handful of times. Its antigen is not identified. The data belong to a study of shared clonotypes between healthy human individuals. The assay was immunoSEQ multiplex PCR, and TCRdb's table has in-frame clones only and misses some. The data hold some 1 million clones, with around four fifths observed a single time. Study-wide results and caveats: Clonotype sharing across four donors was observed for around 4.5% of naive CD4 clonotypes.

The donors, all of them Caucasian adults, lived in Nashville, Tennessee. This receptor was identified in a man younger than 35 in good health. Specimen: memory CD4+ T cells sorted from blood. Regarding subset: CD45RA-negative fraction.

This chain's CDR3 is CASSERQGGLSGNTIYF. The CDR3 DNA is TGTGCCAGCAGTGAACGGCAGGGTGGGCTGAGTGGAAACACCATATATTTT. The rearrangement uses TRBV6-1 and TRBJ1-3; the D gene is possibly TRBD1 (5 bases). V lost 2 bases, J lost 3 bases, and 17 bases lay in between. CDR1 is MNHNS, CDR2 SASEGT, per germline. This CDR3 comprises 17 residues.